The rows below give T cell receptor beta chains drawn from one sample of a study of CXCR3-negative and CXCR3-positive naive CD8 T cells. From the 5' RACE reads, TCRdb lists one entry per CDR3 protein and no DNA. The sample has some 150,000 distinct CDR3 sequences. Sample: naive CXCR3+ CD8+ T cells from blood. The source is a human donor in good health. Some clones in this sample may be carry-over from other donors' samples. Each CDR3 is given with its conserved first and last residue. The order of the fields is J gene, V gene, CDR3 protein.

j_call: TRBJ2-7
v_call: TRBV5-6
cdr3_aa: CASSLVGGRGEQYF

j_call: TRBJ2-5
v_call: TRBV7-9
cdr3_aa: CASSFVGKETQYF

j_call: TRBJ2-1
v_call: TRBV7-8
cdr3_aa: CASSLGGLGPQFF

j_call: TRBJ2-1
v_call: TRBV3-1
cdr3_aa: CASSQGLANEQFF

j_call: TRBJ2-1
v_call: TRBV28
cdr3_aa: CASSIGGGTGNEQFF

j_call: TRBJ2-7
v_call: TRBV7-9
cdr3_aa: CASSPRTLRSYEQYF

j_call: TRBJ2-7
v_call: TRBV7-9
cdr3_aa: CASSSSDGLAGRISPSLTYEQYF

j_call: TRBJ2-1
v_call: TRBV20-1
cdr3_aa: CSNGASYNEQFF

j_call: TRBJ1-2
v_call: TRBV12-3/TRBV12-4
cdr3_aa: CASSFLSGQLYGYTF

j_call: TRBJ2-2
v_call: TRBV5-1
cdr3_aa: CASRPGTGELFF

j_call: TRBJ2-1
v_call: TRBV7-6
cdr3_aa: CASSPLGDRYNWQFF

j_call: TRBJ2-7
v_call: TRBV28
cdr3_aa: CASSPPDRGYEQYF

j_call: TRBJ1-2
v_call: TRBV4-1
cdr3_aa: CASSQTASGVGYTF

j_call: TRBJ2-7
v_call: TRBV20-1
cdr3_aa: CSARVTPRGYEQYF

j_call: TRBJ1-5
v_call: TRBV20-1
cdr3_aa: CSASEVSNQPQHF

j_call: TRBJ1-1
v_call: TRBV9
cdr3_aa: CASSDLGGTEAFF

j_call: TRBJ1-6
v_call: TRBV20-1
cdr3_aa: CSARQGIRNSPLHF

j_call: TRBJ2-1
v_call: TRBV4-2
cdr3_aa: CASSQTPSGGMFF

j_call: TRBJ1-2
v_call: TRBV29-1
cdr3_aa: CSVEDGGYGGYTF

j_call: TRBJ2-3
v_call: TRBV29-1
cdr3_aa: CSAWTSGGVDTQYF

j_call: TRBJ2-5
v_call: TRBV13
cdr3_aa: CASSLGRGLETQYF

j_call: TRBJ1-3
v_call: TRBV28
cdr3_aa: CASSLLGDGEGNTIYF

j_call: TRBJ2-5
v_call: TRBV28
cdr3_aa: CASSSRDRGVETQYF

j_call: TRBJ2-1
v_call: TRBV27
cdr3_aa: CASSLSRAGGRNEQFF

j_call: TRBJ2-1
v_call: TRBV28
cdr3_aa: CASSPANNEQFF

j_call: TRBJ2-1
v_call: TRBV9
cdr3_aa: CASSVVGATYNEQFF

j_call: TRBJ1-1
v_call: TRBV4-2
cdr3_aa: CASSQLRSVMNTEAFF

j_call: TRBJ2-5
v_call: TRBV12-3/TRBV12-4
cdr3_aa: CASNLLGQGEETQYF